This record concerns one T cell receptor (beta chain) sequence. This clonotype was seen many times. What this receptor recognizes is not known. One base away there is no much larger clone; base qualities are not given. The germline ends are 12 bases apart after V is trimmed by 2 bases and J by 10 bases. From the cysteine through the phenylalanine, the CDR3 covers 12 amino acids. The kept DNA is CDR3 alone, 36 bases in frame from the first base. Stable Graves' hyperthyroidism was defined as the absence of progression to ophthalmopathy over 18 months of follow-up. Hyperthyroidism patients were newly diagnosed, had a disease duration of under 2 months, and were aged 18 to 65 years. Any patient with an uncontrolled infection, another autoimmune disease, pregnancy or lactation was excluded. Diagnoses relied on clinical symptoms, serum thyroxine and TRAb, thyroid ultrasound and orbital computed tomography. Total RNA was extracted using Trizol reagent, and RNA quality was assessed on an Agilent 2100 Bioanalyzer.

The TCR beta CDR3 regions were amplified from the RNA transcripts. The first round of RT-PCR for the TCR CDR3 was performed with the HTBI primer set and the Qiagen OneStep RT-PCR kit. Libraries were constructed in a second round of multiplex PCR, after which size selection and purification were performed. Libraries were sequenced paired-end with 100 bp reads on an Illumina HiSeq2000. On the study's bioinformatics: Raw data were processed with SOAPnuke, discarding reads with adapters, uncalled bases, mean Phred below 15, or no exact constant-primer or identifier match. COPE v1.2.5 was used to merge the high-quality paired reads, and each unique nucleotide sequence was defined as a clonotype. MiTCR v1.1 was used to align the clonotypes against IMGT TRBV, TRBD and TRBJ reference segments. The analysis included only V-J combinations with a frequency above 0.0001, which together covered approximately 99% of the repertoires. A TCS score was defined as the ratio of F50 (clonal expansion) to E x V (chaos), with BLOSUM62-based TCRdist applied between CDR3 peptides within each V-J. Welch's t-statistics and random forest reduced 514 V-J features to 10 to 15, which were used in a naive Bayes classifier (R e1071). The Morisita-Horn index was used to measure how similar the thyroid and blood repertoires were. The raw public data were reprocessed by TCRdb itself: fastp quality trimming at Q25, MiXCR clonotype calling, in-frame beta chains only. CDR3 protein duplicates are merged, each entry listing the most common genes and DNA. The V and J calls and clone size are TCRdb's, not the authors'. The sample data list a few hundred thousand distinct CDR3 sequences, and 35% to 55% of these were observed just once. Roughly 8.2% of the sample is held by the ten biggest clonotypes.

This entry belongs to a study of T cells in Graves' hyperthyroidism and ophthalmopathy (dated by TCRdb to about 2019). With respect to the entire study: To identify distinguishing TCR V-J signatures, a discovery cohort of 95 to 100 patients was used, comprising 40 to 45 with Graves' ophthalmopathy and 55 to 65 with stable Graves' hyperthyroidism. An independent validation cohort of 18 to 20 hyperthyroidism patients and 17 patients who later progressed to ophthalmopathy tested prospective prediction of ophthalmopathy. The approximately 97 discovery patients were randomly divided into training and test sets at a 7:3 ratio. The study also compared thyroid tissue and blood T-cell repertoires from five or six Graves' hyperthyroidism patients. After blood sampling, hyperthyroidism patients were treated with methimazole at a starting dose of 30 mg daily, and ophthalmopathy patients were treated with high-dose intravenous methylprednisolone. TCR Vbeta CDR3 sequencing of 130 to 150 peripheral blood samples (around 45 ophthalmopathy, roughly 72 hyperthyroidism and roughly 17 progressor patients) is reported in the paper. The full study reports these points: No statistical method was used to fix the sample size in advance, and group allocation was not hidden from the investigators. In validation, the model predicted progression to ophthalmopathy a median of about 6 months before onset, with roughly 70% sensitivity and about 72% specificity. A 13 V-J signature model separated ophthalmopathy from stable hyperthyroidism, with around 91% sensitivity and roughly 81% specificity in cross-validation and 80%/75% in testing. Most expanded thyroid clonotypes (frequency above 0.001) were also detected in blood, suggesting blood repertoires may reflect thyroid immune responses.

Material for sequencing was peripheral blood or thyroid tissue (not recorded which). The sequence came from a woman aged 18-35 years with Graves' hyperthyroidism. In this chain, TRBV12-3 or TRBV12-4 is recombined with TRBJ2-7, with the D gene not confidently named. CDR3 region: CASSLFSNRQYF. The base sequence is TGTGCCAGCAGTTTATTCTCTAACAGACAGTACTTC.